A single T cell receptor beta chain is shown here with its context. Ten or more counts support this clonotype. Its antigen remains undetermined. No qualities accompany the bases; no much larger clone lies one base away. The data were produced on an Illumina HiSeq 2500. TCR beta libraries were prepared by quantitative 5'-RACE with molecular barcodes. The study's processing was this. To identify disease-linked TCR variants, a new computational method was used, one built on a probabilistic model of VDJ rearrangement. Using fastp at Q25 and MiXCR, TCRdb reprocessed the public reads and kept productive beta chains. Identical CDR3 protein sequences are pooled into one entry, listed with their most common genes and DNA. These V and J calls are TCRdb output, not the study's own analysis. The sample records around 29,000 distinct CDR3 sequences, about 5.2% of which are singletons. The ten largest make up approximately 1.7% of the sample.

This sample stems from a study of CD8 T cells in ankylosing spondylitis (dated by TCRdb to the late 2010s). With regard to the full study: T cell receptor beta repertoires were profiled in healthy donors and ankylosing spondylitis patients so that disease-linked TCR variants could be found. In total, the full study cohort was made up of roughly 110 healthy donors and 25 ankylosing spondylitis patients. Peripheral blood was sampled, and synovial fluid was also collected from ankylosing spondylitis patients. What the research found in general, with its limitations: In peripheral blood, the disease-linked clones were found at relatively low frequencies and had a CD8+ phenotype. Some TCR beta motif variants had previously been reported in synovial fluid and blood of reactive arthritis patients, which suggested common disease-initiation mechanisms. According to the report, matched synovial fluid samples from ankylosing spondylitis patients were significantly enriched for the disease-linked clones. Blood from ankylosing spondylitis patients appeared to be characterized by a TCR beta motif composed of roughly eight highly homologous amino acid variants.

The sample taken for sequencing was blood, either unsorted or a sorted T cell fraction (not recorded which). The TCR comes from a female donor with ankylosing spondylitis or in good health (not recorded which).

The CDR3 here reads CASSVASGISTDTQYF. DNA sequence: TGTGCCAGCAGCGTAGCTAGCGGGATAAGCACAGATACGCAGTATTTT. Recombination linked TRBV9 to TRBJ2-3; 9 middle bases align to TRBD2. The germline V gene gives CDR1 as SGDLS and CDR2 as YYNGEE. The CDR3 has 16 amino acids, counting the end cysteine and phenylalanine. Of all the DNA, just the CDR3 is kept, 48 bases in frame from base 1. V loses 0 bases at its end and J loses 0 bases; junction bases beyond the gene matches: 2.